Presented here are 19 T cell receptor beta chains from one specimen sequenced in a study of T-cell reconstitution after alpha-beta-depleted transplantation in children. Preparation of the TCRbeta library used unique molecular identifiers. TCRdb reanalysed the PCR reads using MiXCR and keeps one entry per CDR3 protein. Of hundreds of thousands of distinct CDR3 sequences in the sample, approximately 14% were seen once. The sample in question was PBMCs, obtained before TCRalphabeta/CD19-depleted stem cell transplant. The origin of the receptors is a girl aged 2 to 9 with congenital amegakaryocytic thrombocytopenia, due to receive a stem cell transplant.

The CDR3 spells CSALKRISGSSYNEQFF. For the CDR3, the DNA is TGCAGTGCCCTAAAACGGATTAGCGGGAGCTCCTACAATGAGCAGTTCTTC. The V call is TRBV20-1, the J call TRBJ2-1, with TRBD2 matching over 9 bases. V lost 6 bases and J lost 0; bases outside the gene matches: 12. Per germline, CDR1 DFQATT and CDR2 SNEGSKA (reference sequence). The CDR3 has 17 amino acids.

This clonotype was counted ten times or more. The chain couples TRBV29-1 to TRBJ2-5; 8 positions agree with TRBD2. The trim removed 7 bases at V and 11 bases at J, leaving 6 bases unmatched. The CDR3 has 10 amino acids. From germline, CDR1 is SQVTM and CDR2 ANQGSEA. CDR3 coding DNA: TGCAGCGCTGCCTTAGCGGGGCAGTACTTC. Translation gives CSAALAGQYF. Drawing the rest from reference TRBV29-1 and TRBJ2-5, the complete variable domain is SAVISQKPSRDICQRGTSLTIQCQVDSQVTMMFWYRQQPGQSLTLIATANQGSEATYESGFVIDKFPISRPNLTFSTLTVSNMSPEDSSIYLCSAALAGQYFGPGTRLLVL.

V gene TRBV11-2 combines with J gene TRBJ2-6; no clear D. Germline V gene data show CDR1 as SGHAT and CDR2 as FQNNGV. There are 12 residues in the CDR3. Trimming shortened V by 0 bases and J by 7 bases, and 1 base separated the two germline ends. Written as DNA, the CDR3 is TGTGCCAGCAGCTTAGACGCCAACGTCCTGACTTTC. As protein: CASSLDANVLTF.

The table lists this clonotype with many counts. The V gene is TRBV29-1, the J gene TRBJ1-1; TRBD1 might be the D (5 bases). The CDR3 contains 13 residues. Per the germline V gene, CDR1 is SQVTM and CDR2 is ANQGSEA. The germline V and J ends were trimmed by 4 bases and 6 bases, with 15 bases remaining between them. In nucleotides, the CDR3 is TGCAGCGTTGCTTCAGGGATTGGGCCTGAAGCTTTCTTT. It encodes CSVASGIGPEAFF. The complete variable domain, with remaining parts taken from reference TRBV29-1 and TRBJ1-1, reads SAVISQKPSRDICQRGTSLTIQCQVDSQVTMMFWYRQQPGQSLTLIATANQGSEATYESGFVIDKFPISRPNLTFSTLTVSNMSPEDSSIYLCSVASGIGPEAFFGQGTRLTVV.

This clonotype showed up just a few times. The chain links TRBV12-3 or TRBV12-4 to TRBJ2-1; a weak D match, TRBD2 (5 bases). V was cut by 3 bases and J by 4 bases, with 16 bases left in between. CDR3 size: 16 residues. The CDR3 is CASSFSRGPPYNEQFF. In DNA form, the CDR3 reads TGTGCCAGCAGTTTTTCACGGGGTCCTCCATACAATGAGCAGTTCTTC.

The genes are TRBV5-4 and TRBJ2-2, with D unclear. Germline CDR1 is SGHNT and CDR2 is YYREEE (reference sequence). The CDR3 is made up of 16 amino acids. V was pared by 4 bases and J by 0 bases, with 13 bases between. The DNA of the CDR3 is TGTGCCAGCAGCCCCTGGCCCCTCACGAACACCGGGGAGCTGTTTTTT. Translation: CASSPWPLTNTGELFF. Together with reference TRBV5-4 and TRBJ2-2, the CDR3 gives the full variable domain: ETGVTQSPTHLIKTRGQQVTLRCSSQSGHNTVSWYQQALGQGPQFIFQYYREEENGRGNFPPRFSGLQFPNYSSELNVNALELDDSALYLCASSPWPLTNTGELFFGEGSRLTVL.

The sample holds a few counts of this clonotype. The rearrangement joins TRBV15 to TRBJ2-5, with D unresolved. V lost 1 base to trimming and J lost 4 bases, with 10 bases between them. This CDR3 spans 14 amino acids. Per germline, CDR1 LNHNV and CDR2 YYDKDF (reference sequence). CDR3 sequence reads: CATSRARRSETQYF. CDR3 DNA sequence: TGTGCCACCAGCAGAGCCCGAAGGTCAGAGACCCAGTACTTC.

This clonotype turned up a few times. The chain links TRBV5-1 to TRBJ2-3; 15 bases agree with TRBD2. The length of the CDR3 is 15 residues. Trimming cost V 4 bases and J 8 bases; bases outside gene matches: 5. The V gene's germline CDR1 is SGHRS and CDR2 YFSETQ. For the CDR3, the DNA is TGCGCCAGCAGCACGGGACTAGCGGGAGGAGGTACGCAGTATTTT. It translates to CASSTGLAGGGTQYF.

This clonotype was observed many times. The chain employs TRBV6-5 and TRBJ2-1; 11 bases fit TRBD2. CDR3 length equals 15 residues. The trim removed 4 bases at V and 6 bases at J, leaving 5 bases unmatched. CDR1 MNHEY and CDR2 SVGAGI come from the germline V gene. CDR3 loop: CASSFTSGRINEQFF. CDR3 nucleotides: TGTGCCAGCAGTTTCACTAGCGGGAGAATCAATGAGCAGTTCTTC.

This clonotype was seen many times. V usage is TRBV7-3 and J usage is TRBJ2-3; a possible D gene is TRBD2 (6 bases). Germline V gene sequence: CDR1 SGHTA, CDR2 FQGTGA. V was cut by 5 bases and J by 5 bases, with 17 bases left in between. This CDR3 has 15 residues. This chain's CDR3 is CASSHPGTPQDTQYF. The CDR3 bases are TGTGCCAGCAGCCATCCCGGGACTCCTCAAGATACGCAGTATTTT.

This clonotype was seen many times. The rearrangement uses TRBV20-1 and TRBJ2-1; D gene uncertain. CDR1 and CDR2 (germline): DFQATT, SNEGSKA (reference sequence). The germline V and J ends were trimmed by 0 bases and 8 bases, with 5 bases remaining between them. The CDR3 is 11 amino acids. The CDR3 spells CSAREVDEQFF. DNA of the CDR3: TGCAGTGCTAGAGAGGTCGATGAGCAGTTCTTC.

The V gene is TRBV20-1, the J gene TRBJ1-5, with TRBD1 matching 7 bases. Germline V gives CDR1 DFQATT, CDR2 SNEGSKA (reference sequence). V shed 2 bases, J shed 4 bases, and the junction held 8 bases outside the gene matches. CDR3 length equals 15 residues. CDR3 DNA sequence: TGCAGTGCTAGACGACAGGGTAGGGTGAATCAGCCCCAGCATTTT. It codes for CSARRQGRVNQPQHF.

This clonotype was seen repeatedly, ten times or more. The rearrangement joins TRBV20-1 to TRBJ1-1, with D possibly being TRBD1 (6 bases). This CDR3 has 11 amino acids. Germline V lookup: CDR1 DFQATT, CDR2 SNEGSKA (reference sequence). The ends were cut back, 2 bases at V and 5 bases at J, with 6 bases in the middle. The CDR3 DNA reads TGCAGTGCTAGACAGGGGACTGAAGCTTTCTTT. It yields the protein CSARQGTEAFF.

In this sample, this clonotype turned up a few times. As DNA, the CDR3 is TGTGCCAGCAGTTCACGGGTCGGTACAGCCGGGGAGCTGTTTTTT. Protein product: CASSSRVGTAGELFF. This sequence joins TRBV6-5 and TRBJ2-2; D is ambiguous. V was clipped by 4 bases and J by 6 bases, with 15 bases between them. This CDR3 comprises 15 residues. The germline V gene has CDR1 MNHEY and CDR2 SVGAGI.

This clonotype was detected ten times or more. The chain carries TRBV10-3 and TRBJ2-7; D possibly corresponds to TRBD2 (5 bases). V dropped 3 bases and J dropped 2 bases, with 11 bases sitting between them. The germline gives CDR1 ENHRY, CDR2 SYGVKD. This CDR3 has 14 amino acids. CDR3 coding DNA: TGTGCCATCAGTGATAGGAGCGGAACCTACGAGCAGTACTTC. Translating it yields CAISDRSGTYEQYF.

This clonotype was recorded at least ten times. CDR3: CASSLTIYNEQFF. In nucleotides, the CDR3 is TGTGCCAGCAGCCTGACAATCTACAATGAGCAGTTCTTC. This chain joins TRBV7-2 and TRBJ2-1; D uncertain. The V and J ends lost 5 bases and 3 bases respectively, with 8 bases between them. Germline V CDR1 and CDR2: SGHTA, FQGNSA. The CDR3 runs to 13 residues.

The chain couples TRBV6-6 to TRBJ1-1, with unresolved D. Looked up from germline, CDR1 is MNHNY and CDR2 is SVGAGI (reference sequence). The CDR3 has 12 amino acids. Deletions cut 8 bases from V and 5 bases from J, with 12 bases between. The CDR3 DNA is TGTGCCAGCGGCCCCCAAGGGACTGAAGCTTTCTTT. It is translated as CASGPQGTEAFF.

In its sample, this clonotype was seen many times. The CDR3 coding sequence is TGTGCCAGCAGCCGACCCAACCTAGGGGCGAATGAGCAGTTCTTC. Amino acid sequence: CASSRPNLGANEQFF. This chain connects TRBV5-5 to TRBJ2-1; possibly TRBD1 for D (5 bases). V lost 4 bases and J lost 7, with 18 bases in between. CDR3 size: 15 residues. CDR1 and CDR2 from the germline V gene are SGHKS and YYEKEE (reference sequence).

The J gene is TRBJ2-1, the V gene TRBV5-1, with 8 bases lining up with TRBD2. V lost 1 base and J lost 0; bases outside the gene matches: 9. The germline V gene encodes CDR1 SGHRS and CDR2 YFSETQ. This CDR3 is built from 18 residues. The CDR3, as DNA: TGCGCCAGCAGCTTGATCTCGGGGAGCGGGAGCTCCTACAATGAGCAGTTCTTC. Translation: CASSLISGSGSSYNEQFF.